The clone carrying this T cell receptor (beta chain) has at least ten counts. Its antigen is as yet unknown. This entry belongs to a study of T cell repertoires in cytomegalovirus infection. Study-wide findings and caveats: Dominant in the ex vivo response were TCR beta clonotypes restricted by HLA-C and specific for CMV. Accumulated public TCR beta family frequency recognized individuals carrying CMV together with the relevant HLA.

The CDR3 runs to 14 residues. V was trimmed by 8 bases and J by 2 bases, leaving 16 bases between them. Germline V gives CDR1 SGHVS, CDR2 FQNEAQ. One entry per CDR3 protein results from TCRdb running MiXCR on the reads. The data show some 120,000 distinct CDR3 sequences, 30% to 40% seen once. The clonotype was recovered from a human donor in good health (CMV status not recorded). Some clones in this sample may be carry-over from other donors' samples. The specimen comprised CD8+ T cells from cultured PBMCs, sampled from culture after CMV antigen stimulation. The chain employs TRBV7-8 and TRBJ2-7; D is possibly TRBD1 or TRBD2 (5 bases each). The CDR3 is CASVGGDFPYEQYF. As DNA, the CDR3 is TGTGCCAGCGTTGGGGGAGACTTTCCCTACGAGCAGTACTTC.